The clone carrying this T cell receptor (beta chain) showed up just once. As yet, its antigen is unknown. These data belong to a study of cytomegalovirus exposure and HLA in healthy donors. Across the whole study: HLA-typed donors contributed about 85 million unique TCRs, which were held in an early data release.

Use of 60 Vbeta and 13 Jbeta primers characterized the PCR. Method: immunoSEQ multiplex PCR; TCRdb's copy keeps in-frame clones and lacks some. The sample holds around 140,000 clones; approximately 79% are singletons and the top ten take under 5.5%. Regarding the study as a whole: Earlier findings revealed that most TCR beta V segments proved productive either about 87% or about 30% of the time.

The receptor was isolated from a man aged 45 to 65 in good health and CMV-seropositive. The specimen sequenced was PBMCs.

This CDR3 reads CASSGTGEGSPLHF. For the CDR3, the DNA is TGTGCCAGTAGTGGGACAGGCGAGGGTTCACCCCTCCACTTT. The genes are TRBV19 and TRBJ1-6, with 8 bases identical to TRBD1. Trimming removed 5 bases from V and 9 bases from J; junction bases left unmatched: 6. Per germline, CDR1 LNHDA and CDR2 SQIVND (reference sequence). The CDR3 runs to 14 residues.